This T cell receptor (beta chain) was observed in a study of response to subunit inactivated influenza vaccine. V gave up 3 bases and J gave up 0 bases, with 6 bases separating them. CDR1 and CDR2 (germline): SGDLS, YYNGEE. The CDR3 contains 13 residues. Via MiXCR, TCRdb re-called the RT-PCR reads, giving one row per CDR3 protein. This sample has hundreds of thousands of distinct CDR3 sequences; around 13% occur once, and the top ten carry approximately 7.6%. The TCR was taken from a man aged 50 or older who received an inactivated influenza vaccine. This chain links TRBV9 with TRBJ1-1; D unclear. Here the sequenced sample was PBMCs from blood, taken 14 to 15 days before vaccination. CDR3 nucleotide sequence: TGTGCCAGCAGCGCGGACGTGAACACTGAAGCTTTCTTT. It translates to CASSADVNTEAFF.